This TCR beta chain was captured in a study of blood T cell repertoires in COVID-19. The overall study: Collection of acute and convalescent COVID-19 samples took place in the United States, Italy and Spain. From T cells, B-cell-depleted T cells, or PBMCs came the material, which was cDNA or gDNA.

Unmatched junction bases numbered 4, after V lost 3 bases and J lost 2 bases. CDR1 is LNHNV, CDR2 YYDKDF, per germline (reference sequence). This CDR3 is 14 amino acids long. In the original processing: Using reference gene primer amplification, nucleated cell counts were estimated. This table comes from immunoSEQ multiplex PCR, and its TCRdb copy is limited to in-frame clones, with some not included. V, J and clone size were drawn from that table, and D and trimming were deduced from the DNA. This sample carries approximately 78,000 clones, approximately 85% of them seen once, and the ten largest clones take 25% to 35%.

Sequencing was performed on peripheral blood. The TCR comes from a man aged 45-60 years with acute or convalescent COVID-19. The chain is built from TRBV15 and TRBJ2-7, with 7 bases lining up with TRBD2. The CDR3 nucleotides read TGTGCCACCAGCAGGGCGGGGGTGGCCTACGAGCAGTACTTC. Its translation is CATSRAGVAYEQYF.